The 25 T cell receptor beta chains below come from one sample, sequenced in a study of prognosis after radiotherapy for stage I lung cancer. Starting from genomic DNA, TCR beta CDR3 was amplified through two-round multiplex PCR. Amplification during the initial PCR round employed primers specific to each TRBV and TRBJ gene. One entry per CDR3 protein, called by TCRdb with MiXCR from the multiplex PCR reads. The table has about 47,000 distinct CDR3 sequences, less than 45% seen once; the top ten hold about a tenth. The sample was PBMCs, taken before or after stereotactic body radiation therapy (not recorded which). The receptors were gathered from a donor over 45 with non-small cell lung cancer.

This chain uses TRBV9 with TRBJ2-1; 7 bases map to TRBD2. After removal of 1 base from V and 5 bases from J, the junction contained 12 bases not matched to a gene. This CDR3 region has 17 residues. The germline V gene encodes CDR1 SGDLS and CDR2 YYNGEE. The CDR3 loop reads CASSVTTGGSGDNEQFF. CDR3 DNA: TGTGCCAGCAGCGTAACCACGGGCGGGAGTGGGGACAATGAGCAGTTCTTC.

The CDR3, as DNA: TGTGCCAGCAGTGTATTACACAGCACCGGGGAGCTGTTTTTT. Translated, it gives CASSVLHSTGELFF. The chain recombines TRBV6-4 with TRBJ2-2; D call uncertain. CDR3 size: 14 residues. V gave up 4 bases and J gave up 4 bases, with 10 bases separating them. Germline CDR1 reads MRHNA; CDR2 reads SNTAGT.

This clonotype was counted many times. CDR3 DNA sequence: TGTGCCAGCAGCCATGAGGAAGATACGCAGTATTTT. Protein: CASSHEEDTQYF. The J gene is TRBJ2-3, the V gene TRBV12-3 or TRBV12-4, with no clear D. The CDR3 consists of 12 residues. The germline V and J ends were trimmed by 6 bases and 5 bases, with 9 bases remaining between them.

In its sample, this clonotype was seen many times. This CDR3 is CASSLYSQETQYF. CDR3 nucleotide sequence: TGTGCCAGCAGTCTATACTCGCAAGAGACCCAGTACTTC. This chain links TRBV28 with TRBJ2-5; D not resolved. The V end lost 5 bases, the J end lost 2 bases, and 9 bases lay between the germline ends. The CDR3 totals 13 residues. CDR1 is MDHEN and CDR2 is SYDVKM in the germline V gene.

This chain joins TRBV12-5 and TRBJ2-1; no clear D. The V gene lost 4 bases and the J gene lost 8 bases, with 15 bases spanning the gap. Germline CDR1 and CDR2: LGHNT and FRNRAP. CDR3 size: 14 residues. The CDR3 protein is CASGSFPPMDEQFF. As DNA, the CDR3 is TGTGCTAGTGGTTCGTTCCCCCCCATGGATGAGCAGTTCTTC.

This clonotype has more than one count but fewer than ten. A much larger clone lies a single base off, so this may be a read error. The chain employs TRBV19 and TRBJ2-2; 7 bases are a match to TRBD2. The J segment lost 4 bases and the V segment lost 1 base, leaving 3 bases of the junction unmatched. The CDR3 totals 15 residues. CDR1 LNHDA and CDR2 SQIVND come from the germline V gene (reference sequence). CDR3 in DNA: TGTGCCAGTAGTATAGGGGAGCGGGGCACCGGGGAGCTGTTTTTT. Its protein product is CASSIGERGTGELFF.

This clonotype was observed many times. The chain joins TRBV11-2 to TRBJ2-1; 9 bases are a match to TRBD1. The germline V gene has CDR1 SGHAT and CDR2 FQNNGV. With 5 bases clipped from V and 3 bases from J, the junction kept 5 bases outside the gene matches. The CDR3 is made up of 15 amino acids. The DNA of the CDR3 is TGTGCCAGCAGCCTGACAGGGGGAAACTACAATGAGCAGTTCTTC. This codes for CASSLTGGNYNEQFF.

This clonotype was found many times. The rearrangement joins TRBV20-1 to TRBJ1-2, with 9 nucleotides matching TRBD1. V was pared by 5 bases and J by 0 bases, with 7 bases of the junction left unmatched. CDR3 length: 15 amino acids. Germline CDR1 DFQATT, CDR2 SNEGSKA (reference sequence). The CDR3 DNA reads TGCAGTGCTCCTCCGGGACAGGGAGCTAACTATGGCTACACCTTC. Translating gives CSAPPGQGANYGYTF.

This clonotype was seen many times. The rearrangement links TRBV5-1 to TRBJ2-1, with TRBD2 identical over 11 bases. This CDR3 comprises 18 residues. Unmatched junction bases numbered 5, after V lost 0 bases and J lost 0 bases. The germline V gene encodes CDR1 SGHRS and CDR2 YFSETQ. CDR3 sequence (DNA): TGCGCCAGCAGCTTGGGAGGAACTAGCGGGAGCTCCTACAATGAGCAGTTCTTC. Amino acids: CASSLGGTSGSSYNEQFF.

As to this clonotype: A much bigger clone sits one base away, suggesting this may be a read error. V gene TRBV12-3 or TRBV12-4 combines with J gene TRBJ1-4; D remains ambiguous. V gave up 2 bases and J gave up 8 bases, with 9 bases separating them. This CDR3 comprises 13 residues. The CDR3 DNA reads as TGTGCCAGCAGTTTACGCTGTCTCGAAAAACTGTTTTTT. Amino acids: CASSLRCLEKLFF.

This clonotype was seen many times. In DNA, the CDR3 is TGTGCCAGCAAAGCGGCTCCTCAGGATAACTATGGCTACACCTTC. Its protein is CASKAAPQDNYGYTF. The J gene is TRBJ1-2, the V gene TRBV6-4; D remains ambiguous. This CDR3 contains 15 residues. The ends were cut back, 7 bases at V and 1 base at J, with 16 bases in the middle. CDR1 and CDR2 (germline): MRHNA, SNTAGT.

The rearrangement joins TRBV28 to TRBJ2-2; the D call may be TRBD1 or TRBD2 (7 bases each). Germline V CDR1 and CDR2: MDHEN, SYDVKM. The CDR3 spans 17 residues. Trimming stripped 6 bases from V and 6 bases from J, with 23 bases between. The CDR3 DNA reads TGTGCCAGCAGCTTAGGGGAGGGGGCGATTGTAGCCGGGGAGCTGTTTTTT. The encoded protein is CASSLGEGAIVAGELFF. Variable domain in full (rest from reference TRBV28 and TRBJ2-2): DVKVTQSSRYLVKRTGEKVFLECVQDMDHENMFWYRQDPGLGLRLIYFSYDVKMKEKGDIPEGYSVSREKKERFSLILESASTNQTSMYLCASSLGEGAIVAGELFFGEGSRLTVL.

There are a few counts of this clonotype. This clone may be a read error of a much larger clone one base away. CDR3: CASSFIFDTQYF. CDR3 DNA sequence: TGTGCCAGCTCTTTTATTTTTGATACGCAGTATTTT. V is TRBV7-6 and J is TRBJ2-3, with D hard to call. In germline, CDR1 is SGHVS, CDR2 FNYEAQ. CDR3 length: 12 residues. Trimming took 8 bases from V and 6 from J, leaving 12 bases between them.

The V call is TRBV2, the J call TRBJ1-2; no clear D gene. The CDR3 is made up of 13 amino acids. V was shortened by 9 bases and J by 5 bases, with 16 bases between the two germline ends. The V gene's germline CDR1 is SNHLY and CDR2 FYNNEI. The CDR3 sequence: CARSPSNKYGYTF. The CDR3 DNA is TGTGCCAGAAGTCCTTCAAATAAATATGGCTACACCTTC.

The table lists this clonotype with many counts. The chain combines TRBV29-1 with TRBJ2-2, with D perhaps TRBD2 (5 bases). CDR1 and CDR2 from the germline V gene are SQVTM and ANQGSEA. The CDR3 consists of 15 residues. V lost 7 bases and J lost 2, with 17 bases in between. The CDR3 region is CSALLRGTNTGELFF. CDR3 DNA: TGCAGCGCCCTCCTACGGGGAACAAACACCGGGGAGCTGTTTTTT.

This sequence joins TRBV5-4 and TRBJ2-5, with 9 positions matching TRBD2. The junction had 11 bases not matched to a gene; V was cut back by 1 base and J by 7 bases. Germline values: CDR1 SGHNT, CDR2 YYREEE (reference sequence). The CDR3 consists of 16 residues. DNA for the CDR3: TGTGCCAGCAGCTTGCCTAGCGGGATTGCTCGGGGGACCCAGTACTTC. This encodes CASSLPSGIARGTQYF.

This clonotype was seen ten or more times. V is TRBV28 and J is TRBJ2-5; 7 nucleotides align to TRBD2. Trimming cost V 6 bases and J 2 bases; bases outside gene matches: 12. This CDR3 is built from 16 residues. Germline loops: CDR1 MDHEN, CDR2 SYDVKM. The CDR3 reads CASRGSAAGTQETQYF. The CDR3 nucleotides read TGTGCCAGCAGAGGGTCAGCAGCGGGAACGCAAGAGACCCAGTACTTC. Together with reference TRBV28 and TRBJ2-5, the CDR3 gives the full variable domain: DVKVTQSSRYLVKRTGEKVFLECVQDMDHENMFWYRQDPGLGLRLIYFSYDVKMKEKGDIPEGYSVSREKKERFSLILESASTNQTSMYLCASRGSAAGTQETQYFGPGTRLLVL.

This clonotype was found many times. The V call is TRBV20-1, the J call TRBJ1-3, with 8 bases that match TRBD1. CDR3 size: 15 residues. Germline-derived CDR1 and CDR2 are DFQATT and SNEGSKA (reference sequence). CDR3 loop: CRVSGTGPSGNTIYF. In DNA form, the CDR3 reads TGCAGAGTCTCAGGGACAGGACCCTCTGGAAACACCATATATTTT.

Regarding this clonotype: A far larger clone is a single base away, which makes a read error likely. CDR3 region: CASRLKGRPYEQYF. Here the CDR3 DNA reads TGTGCCAGCAGGTTAAAGGGTAGACCCTACGAGCAGTACTTC. The V call is TRBV9, the J call TRBJ2-7; D is unresolved. Deletions cut 5 bases from V and 2 bases from J, with 14 bases between. The CDR3 extends over 14 amino acids. Germline V gene lookup returns CDR1 SGDLS and CDR2 YYNGEE.

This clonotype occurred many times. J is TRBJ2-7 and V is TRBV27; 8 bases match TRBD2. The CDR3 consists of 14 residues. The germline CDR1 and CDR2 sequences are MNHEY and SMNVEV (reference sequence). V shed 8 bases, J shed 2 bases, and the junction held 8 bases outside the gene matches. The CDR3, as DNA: TGTGCCAGCCGACGCTGGACTAGCACCTACGAGCAGTACTTC. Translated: CASRRWTSTYEQYF.

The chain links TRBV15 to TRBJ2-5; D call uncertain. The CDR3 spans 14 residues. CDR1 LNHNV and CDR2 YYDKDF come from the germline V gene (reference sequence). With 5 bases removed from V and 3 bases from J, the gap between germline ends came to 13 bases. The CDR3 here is CATSGEYGEETQYF. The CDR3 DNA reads TGTGCCACCAGCGGCGAATATGGGGAAGAGACCCAGTACTTC.

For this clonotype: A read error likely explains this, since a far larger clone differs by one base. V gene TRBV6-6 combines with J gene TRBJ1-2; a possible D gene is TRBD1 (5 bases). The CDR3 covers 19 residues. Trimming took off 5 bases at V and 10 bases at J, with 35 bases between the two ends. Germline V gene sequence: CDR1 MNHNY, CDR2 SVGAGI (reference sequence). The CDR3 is CASSPEAADRGGVFHVYTF. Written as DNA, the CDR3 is TGTGCCAGCAGTCCTGAGGCCGCGGACCGGGGCGGGGTATTCCATGTCTACACCTTC.

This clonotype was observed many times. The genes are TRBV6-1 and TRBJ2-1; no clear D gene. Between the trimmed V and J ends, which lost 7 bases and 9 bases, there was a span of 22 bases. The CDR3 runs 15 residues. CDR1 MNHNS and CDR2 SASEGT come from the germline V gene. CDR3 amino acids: CASTEGSSRRGEQFF. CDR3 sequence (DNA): TGTGCCAGCACCGAAGGGTCAAGCAGGCGAGGTGAGCAGTTCTTC.

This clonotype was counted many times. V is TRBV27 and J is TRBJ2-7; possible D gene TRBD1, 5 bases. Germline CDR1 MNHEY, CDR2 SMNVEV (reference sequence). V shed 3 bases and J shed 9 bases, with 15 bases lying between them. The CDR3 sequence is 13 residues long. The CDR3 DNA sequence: TGTGCCAGCAGTTTTGGGCAGGGTGCTGTGCAGTACTTC. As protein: CASSFGQGAVQYF.

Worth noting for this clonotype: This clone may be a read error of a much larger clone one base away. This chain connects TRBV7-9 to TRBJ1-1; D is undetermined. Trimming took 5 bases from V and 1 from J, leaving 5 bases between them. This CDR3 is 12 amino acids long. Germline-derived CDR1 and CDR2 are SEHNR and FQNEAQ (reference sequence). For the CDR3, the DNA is TGTGCCAGCAGCCGATGGAACACTGAAGCTTTCTTT. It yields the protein CASSRWNTEAFF.